Shown below are 4 T cell receptor beta chains from a single sample sequenced in a study of blood T cell repertoires in COVID-19. Sequenced by immunoSEQ multiplex PCR; TCRdb stores in-frame clones only, minus some. The sample has tens of thousands of clones, roughly four fifths seen once; the top ten hold approximately 7%. Sequenced sample: peripheral blood. All receptors come from a man in his forties with acute or convalescent COVID-19.

This sequence joins TRBV10-1 and TRBJ1-5; 9 bases fit TRBD1. The J segment lost 7 bases and the V segment lost 9 bases, leaving 16 bases of the junction unmatched. The germline gives CDR1 WNHNN, CDR2 SYGVQD (reference sequence). The CDR3 extends over 16 amino acids. CDR3 nucleotide sequence: TGCGCCAGAGGGCCTAGCAGGACAGGGGTGCGCCAGCCCCAGCATTTT. Its translation is CARGPSRTGVRQPQHF.

This chain's CDR3 is CASSKARGTGVTIF. The CDR3 DNA sequence: TGTGCCAGCAGCAAAGCTAGGGGTACAGGGGTCACGATTTTT. The gene calls are TRBV21-1 and TRBJ2-3; the table names TRBD1, a call not compared with the DNA. TRBV21-1 is classified as a pseudogene. This CDR3 region has 14 residues.

V usage is TRBV9 and J usage is TRBJ1-1; maybe TRBD1 (5 bases). The CDR3 loop spans 13 amino acids. Trimming removed 2 bases at V and 4 bases at J, with 9 bases between. CDR1 and CDR2 from the germline V gene are SGDLS and YYNGEE. The CDR3 sequence is CASSVRGGTEAFF. CDR3 coding DNA: TGTGCCAGCAGCGTCCGGGGGGGCACTGAAGCTTTCTTT.

The chain combines TRBV5-1 with TRBJ2-7, with 8 bases fitting TRBD1. Germline V gene lookup returns CDR1 SGHRS and CDR2 YFSETQ. The CDR3 length is 15 residues. V lost 7 bases, J lost 1 base, and 10 bases stayed unmatched. Here the CDR3 reads CASETGTGFSYEQYF. DNA for the CDR3: TGCGCCAGCGAGACCGGGACAGGATTTTCCTACGAGCAGTACTTC.